This T cell receptor (beta chain) was sequenced in a study of T cell clonality in common variable immunodeficiency (dated by TCRdb to between 2015 and 2017). Worth noting for this clone: Its recognized antigen is unknown. The read terminates 3 residues ahead of where the CDR3 ends, so the germline J gene completes it.

From a lookup of the germline V gene (reference sequence), CDR1 and CDR2 are LNHDA and SQIVND. Including cysteine and phenylalanine, the CDR3 has 12 amino acids. The DNA covers only part of the CDR3, 27 bases in frame from base 1. The junction carries 5 bases between V and J, which are trimmed by 2 bases and 4 bases respectively. For sequencing input, CVID and control samples contributed equivalent amounts of genomic DNA. For every sample, a 60 bp segment covering the rearranged TCRbeta CDR3 region was amplified and then sequenced. The immunoSEQ assay, a bias-corrected multiplex PCR combined with high-throughput sequencing, was used for TCRbeta amplification. The authors' pipeline ran thus. Each unique nucleotide sequence was treated as a clone and annotated with V, D and J genes, copy number and frequency. Sequences were labeled productive if in frame, and non-productive if out of frame or containing stop codons. As previously described, clonality was calculated on the basis of Shannon's entropy. Mean CDR3 Kyte-Doolittle hydropathy was derived from the predicted amino acid sequences of productive clones. Using the R hclust function, scaled V gene usage was clustered hierarchically with Manhattan distance and complete linkage. Sharing of clones by CDR3 amino acid sequence was evaluated by resampling 12 repertoires per group over 100 rounds. The repertoires were searched for approximately 70 published EBV-specific TCRbeta sequences and almost 250 published CMV-specific TCRbeta sequences. A couple of CVID samples that yielded fewer than 10,000 sequences were excluded from the analysis, so 35 to 50 CVID repertoires were retained. In its TCRdb copy, this immuneACCESS table keeps in-frame sequences only and misses some clones. Where compared with another copy, unresolved V genes explain less than half of these, and the others have no known cause. That table is the source of V, J and clone size, and D and trimming were worked out from the DNA. Across this sample, about 28,000 clones were tabulated and none appeared just once. The top ten clonotypes cover 3% to 3.5% of the sample.

Standard criteria were used to diagnose CVID, namely serum IgG, IgA and/or IgM reduced below the normal range together with specific antibody deficiency. There were 44 subjects in the CVID group (roughly 30 male and around 15 female), ranging in age from roughly 8 to 70 years, with a mean age of 40. Predominantly Caucasian heritage was noted among both the CVID patients and the healthy controls. All CVID subjects had received replacement immunoglobulin therapy for at least one year at the time of study participation. At blood collection, none of the CVID subjects was ill or on immunomodulatory or immunosuppressive medication. Heparinized peripheral whole blood samples of about 4.5 to 8 ml were collected from each donor. Genomic DNA from adults with common variable immune deficiency (CVID) and from healthy adult controls was used to sequence TCRbeta CDR3 repertoires. Diluted blood was density-centrifuged over Hypaque 1077 or Ficoll-Paque to isolate peripheral blood mononuclear cells. Genomic DNA was obtained from unsorted mononuclear cells using either Qiagen column purification or a centrifugation-based method.

The investigation overall reported the following: Despite equal DNA input, controls averaged approximately 77,000 unique sequences per sample versus roughly 30,000 in CVID samples. Reportedly, TCRbeta sequences from CVID had fewer deletions and N-nucleotide insertions, and highly modified clones with 13 or more V deletions were absent from CVID. Healthy controls shared more TCRbeta clones with each other than CVID subjects shared among themselves (p < 0.0001). Increased TCRbeta clonality was found in CVID subjects compared with healthy controls (t-test p = 0.018), with the increase being most characteristic of about a third of subjects. Correlations of repertoire features with clinical complications were constrained by heterogeneity among patients within the CVID cohort. The authors noted that sequencing repertoires of T cell subpopulations would be needed to clarify what caused the increased clonality in CVID.

The chain employs TRBV19 and TRBJ1-2, with the identity of the D gene unclear. This TCR derives from a human donor with common variable immunodeficiency. Sequenced input: peripheral blood mononuclear cells. Partial CDR3 DNA: TGTGCCAGTAGTATAATCGGCTATGGC. Translation gives CASSIIGYG. The entire CDR3 reads CASSIIGYGYTF.